Each of the 6 T cell receptor beta chains below was sequenced from the same sample in a study of beta chain features in type 1 diabetes. The investigators reverse transcribed all of the isolated RNA, so they sequenced expressed TCRB transcripts. Only in-frame clones appear in the TCRdb table, and some are missing; sequencing was by immunoSEQ multiplex PCR. Of about 620,000 clones in the sample, 15% were seen once. Sequencing was done on a sample of naive CD4+ T cells from blood. Receptors originate from a young man in good health.

This clone was detected only a few times. The V and J genes are TRBV5-1 and TRBJ2-1; no clear D gene. Germline lookup yields CDR1 SGHRS and CDR2 YFSETQ. Between the trimmed V and J ends, which lost 0 bases and 4 bases, there was a span of 8 bases. This CDR3 has 14 residues. The DNA for the CDR3 is TGCGCCAGCAGCTTGGAGGGCCAATACAATGAGCAGTTCTTC. It translates to CASSLEGQYNEQFF.

This chain joins TRBV27 and TRBJ2-3; D gene uncertain. Germline V gives CDR1 MNHEY, CDR2 SMNVEV (reference sequence). This CDR3 is 14 amino acids long. Deletions cut 4 bases from V and 2 bases from J, with 10 bases between. As DNA, the CDR3 is TGTGCCAGCAGTTCGGATAAGATCACAGATACGCAGTATTTT. As protein: CASSSDKITDTQYF.

The rearrangement joins TRBV9 to TRBJ1-6, with D maybe TRBD1 (6 bases). This CDR3 is 15 amino acids long. Germline CDR1 SGDLS, CDR2 YYNGEE. V lost 4 bases and J lost 4, with 12 bases in between. In nucleotides, the CDR3 is TGTGCCAGCAGCTCCGCGCAGGGGTATAATTCACCCCTCCACTTT. Encoded protein: CASSSAQGYNSPLHF.

This chain links TRBV6-5 with TRBJ2-6; D is ambiguous. Trimming stripped 5 bases from V and 0 bases from J, with 8 bases between. The CDR3 runs 15 residues. The germline gives CDR1 MNHEY, CDR2 SVGAGI. DNA for the CDR3: TGTGCCAGCAGTCGATCTTACTCTGGGGCCAACGTCCTGACTTTC. Protein product: CASSRSYSGANVLTF.

The CDR3 bases are TGTGCCAGCAGCCGGGGGGGGCACAATGAGCAGTTCTTC. Its protein is CASSRGGHNEQFF. This chain links TRBV7-6 with TRBJ2-1; 8 nucleotides align to TRBD2. The ends lost 5 bases at V and 5 bases at J; junction bases unmatched: 2. This CDR3 has 13 amino acids. The germline V gene has CDR1 SGHVS and CDR2 FNYEAQ.

The V gene is TRBV25-1, the J gene TRBJ2-7; D is perhaps TRBD2 (6 bases). Per the germline V gene, CDR1 is MGHDK and CDR2 is SYGVNS. The CDR3 is 15 residues long. Deletions cut 4 bases from V and 5 bases from J, with 18 bases between. The chain's CDR3 is CASSGRRGGLHEQYF. The CDR3 DNA reads TGTGCCAGCAGTGGTAGGCGGGGAGGTCTACACGAGCAGTACTTC.